Following are 21 T cell receptor beta chains from one sample sequenced in a study of blood T cell repertoires in COVID-19. This table comes from immunoSEQ multiplex PCR, and its TCRdb copy is limited to in-frame clones, with some not included. The table lists over 150,000 clones, roughly 84% of them singletons. Material for sequencing was peripheral blood. Receptors were obtained from a man aged 35-49 years with acute or convalescent COVID-19.

Remarks on this clone: This specimen includes other DNA sequences encoding the same CDR3. The V gene is TRBV18, the J gene TRBJ1-1; no firm D call. Trimming pared 6 bases from V and 1 base from J, leaving 9 bases between. This CDR3 is 13 amino acids long. Germline V lookup: CDR1 KGHSH, CDR2 LQKENI. In nucleotides, the CDR3 is TGTGCCAGCTCGCCCACAGCGAACACTGAAGCTTTCTTT. Residues: CASSPTANTEAFF.

This chain connects TRBV19 to TRBJ1-4; 8 bases line up with TRBD1. Germline CDR1 reads LNHDA; CDR2 reads SQIVND (reference sequence). This CDR3 has 13 residues. The V and J ends lost 5 bases and 7 bases, in that order; junction bases with no gene match: 3. CDR3 protein: CASSWTGSEKLFF. The CDR3 bases are TGTGCCAGTAGTTGGACAGGGAGTGAAAAACTGTTTTTT. The entire variable domain, with the rest obtained from reference TRBV19 and TRBJ1-4, is as follows: DGGITQSPKYLFRKEGQNVTLSCEQNLNHDAMYWYRQDPGQGLRLIYYSQIVNDFQKGDIAEGYSVSREKKESFPLTVTSAQKNPTAFYLCASSWTGSEKLFFGSGTQLSVL.

The V and J genes are TRBV2 and TRBJ1-2; D remains ambiguous. Germline CDR1 and CDR2: SNHLY and FYNNEI. The CDR3 spans 13 residues. Trimming removed 2 bases from V and 4 bases from J, with 8 bases in between. The CDR3: CASSENRIYGYTF. For the CDR3, the DNA is TGTGCCAGCAGTGAAAACAGAATCTATGGCTACACCTTC.

This clone was observed a handful of times. V and J are TRBV9 and TRBJ2-1; 9 nucleotides line up with TRBD2. The germline gives CDR1 SGDLS, CDR2 YYNGEE. Unmatched junction bases numbered 5, after V lost 0 bases and J lost 4 bases. There are 16 residues in the CDR3. CDR3: CASSVEASGGYNEQFF. For the CDR3, the DNA is TGTGCCAGCAGCGTAGAAGCCAGCGGGGGGTACAATGAGCAGTTCTTC.

The rearrangement uses TRBV24-1 and TRBJ1-3; the D is unclear. The CDR3 runs 11 residues. V lost 9 bases, J lost 3 bases, and 5 bases lay in between. Per germline, CDR1 KGHDR and CDR2 SFDVKD. The CDR3 sequence: CATSFGNTIYF. Written as DNA, the CDR3 is TGTGCCACCTCCTTTGGAAACACCATATATTTT.

This sequence joins TRBV11-2 and TRBJ1-4; 10 nucleotides align to TRBD1. Trimming took 6 bases from V and 7 from J; bases not matched to a gene: 11. CDR1 SGHAT and CDR2 FQNNGV come from the germline V gene. This CDR3 comprises 16 residues. CDR3 residues: CASRRPGQGFGEKLFF. DNA of the CDR3: TGTGCCAGCAGACGCCCGGGACAGGGGTTTGGTGAAAAACTGTTTTTT.

This clone was observed a handful of times. V gene TRBV5-1 combines with J gene TRBJ1-2; D remains ambiguous. Germline-derived CDR1 and CDR2 are SGHRS and YFSETQ. The CDR3 is 14 residues long. Trimming removed 0 bases at V and 0 bases at J, with 6 bases between. The DNA of the CDR3 is TGCGCCAGCAGCTTGGAACAGTCTAACTATGGCTACACCTTC. This sequence encodes CASSLEQSNYGYTF.

The V gene is TRBV11-2, the J gene TRBJ2-3; 9 bases line up with TRBD1. There are 17 residues in the CDR3. J was trimmed by 0 bases and V by 5 bases; bases with no gene match: 9. Germline V gives CDR1 SGHAT, CDR2 FQNNGV. CDR3: CASSGQGRALSTDTQYF. CDR3 DNA sequence: TGTGCCAGCAGCGGACAGGGGCGCGCCCTGAGCACAGATACGCAGTATTTT.

The chain has TRBV19 and TRBJ2-3, with 10 positions matching TRBD2. CDR3 length: 15 residues. V trimming: 3 bases; J trimming: 5 bases; junction bases outside the gene matches: 5. Looked up from germline, CDR1 is LNHDA and CDR2 is SQIVND (reference sequence). The CDR3 protein is CASSIFSGGIDTQYF. Here the CDR3 DNA reads TGTGCCAGTAGTATTTTTAGCGGGGGGATAGATACGCAGTATTTT.

The chain employs TRBV6-2 or TRBV6-3 and TRBJ2-1; no clear D gene. The CDR3 contains 14 residues. V gave up 6 bases and J gave up 3 bases, with 12 bases separating them. Germline V lookup: CDR1 MNHEY, CDR2 SVGEGT. CDR3 loop: CASSPQIGYNEQFF. CDR3 coding DNA: TGTGCCAGCAGCCCTCAGATTGGCTACAATGAGCAGTTCTTC.

The chain recombines TRBV6-6 with TRBJ2-5; D may be TRBD2 (5 bases). This CDR3 has 16 residues. Trimming stripped 3 bases from V and 1 base from J, with 15 bases between. Germline CDR1 MNHNY, CDR2 SVGAGI (reference sequence). The DNA of the CDR3 is TGTGCCAGCAGTTATTTCCGCGACGGAGGCCAAGAGACCCAGTACTTC. Translated, it gives CASSYFRDGGQETQYF.

The chain has TRBV4-1 and TRBJ1-4; 7 bases line up with TRBD1. Germline CDR1 and CDR2: MGHRA and YSYEKL. The trim removed 3 bases at V and 15 bases at J, leaving 10 bases unmatched. The CDR3 extends over 13 amino acids. CDR3 DNA sequence: TGCGCCAGCAGCCAGTTACAGGCTCAGGGGGTGTTTTTT. Amino acids: CASSQLQAQGVFF.

The gene calls are TRBV6-5 and TRBJ1-2; perhaps TRBD1 as D (6 bases). The germline V and J ends were trimmed by 8 bases and 8 bases, with 15 bases remaining between them. CDR1 and CDR2 from the germline V gene are MNHEY and SVGAGI. CDR3 length equals 12 residues. The CDR3, as DNA: TGTGCCAGCTTAGGACAGACGAGAGGCTACACCTTC. Translated: CASLGQTRGYTF.

The chain combines TRBV7-8 with TRBJ1-5, with 7 bases identical to TRBD1. Per germline, CDR1 SGHVS and CDR2 FQNEAQ. The CDR3 has 14 residues. The J segment lost 4 bases and the V segment lost 5 bases, leaving 5 bases of the junction unmatched. The CDR3, as DNA: TGTGCCAGCAGCAACCGGGACAGAAATCAGCCCCAGCATTTT. Encoded protein: CASSNRDRNQPQHF.

This clone was counted a single time. The chain has TRBV28 and TRBJ2-5; D is possibly TRBD2 (5 bases). Trimming cost V 3 bases and J 6 bases, with 14 bases left between them. This CDR3 comprises 14 residues. Germline loops: CDR1 MDHEN, CDR2 SYDVKM. Here the CDR3 reads CASSLNGLIKTQYF. CDR3 DNA: TGTGCCAGCAGTTTGAACGGACTCATTAAGACCCAGTACTTC.

V is TRBV5-6 and J is TRBJ2-5, with TRBD1 identical over 7 bases. CDR3 length: 14 amino acids. Germline loops: CDR1 SGHDT, CDR2 YYEEEE. The junction had 4 bases not matched to a gene; V was cut back by 0 bases and J by 5 bases. The CDR3 region is CASSLGQGRETQYF. CDR3 DNA sequence: TGTGCCAGCAGCTTGGGACAGGGTCGGGAGACCCAGTACTTC.

This sequence joins TRBV4-3 and TRBJ1-2, with TRBD1 matching over 10 bases. CDR1 is LGHNA, CDR2 YSLEER, per germline. CDR3 length: 15 amino acids. V was pared by 4 bases and J by 1 base, with 3 bases of the junction left unmatched. DNA of the CDR3: TGCGCCAGCAGCCGAGACAGGGGGCTTAACTATGGCTACACCTTC. Translated, it gives CASSRDRGLNYGYTF.

The chain couples TRBV28 to TRBJ2-7; possibly TRBD1 for D (6 bases). The germline V gene has CDR1 MDHEN and CDR2 SYDVKM. With 5 bases removed from V and 2 bases from J, the gap between germline ends came to 16 bases. The CDR3 sequence is 15 residues long. The CDR3 is CASSDIRQAAYEQYF. The CDR3 DNA reads TGTGCCAGCAGTGACATTCGACAGGCGGCCTACGAGCAGTACTTC.

This rearrangement joins TRBV7-2 to TRBJ2-3; 7 bases line up with TRBD1. This CDR3 contains 14 residues. The germline CDR1 and CDR2 sequences are SGHTA and FQGNSA. V lost 2 bases and J lost 4; bases outside the gene matches: 3. CDR3 sequence: CASSLRGRADTQYF. The DNA of the CDR3 is TGTGCCAGCAGCTTAAGGGGGCGCGCAGATACGCAGTATTTT.

Remarks on this clone: Other nucleotide sequences from this sample produce the same CDR3. The chain recombines TRBV7-2 with TRBJ1-1; D not certain. The CDR3 length is 13 residues. V gave up 0 bases and J gave up 5 bases, with 7 bases separating them. The germline V gene encodes CDR1 SGHTA and CDR2 FQGNSA. CDR3 protein: CASSLARGTEAFF. CDR3 sequence (DNA): TGTGCCAGCAGCTTAGCCCGGGGTACTGAAGCTTTCTTT.

The chain carries TRBV30 and TRBJ2-7, with 11 bases matching TRBD1. After removal of 5 bases from V and 3 bases from J, the junction contained 0 bases not matched to a gene. Germline V gene data show CDR1 as GTSNPN and CDR2 as SVGIG (reference sequence). There are 12 residues in the CDR3. CDR3 nucleotide sequence: TGTGCCTGGGGGACAGGGGGCTACGAGCAGTACTTC. Translating gives CAWGTGGYEQYF.